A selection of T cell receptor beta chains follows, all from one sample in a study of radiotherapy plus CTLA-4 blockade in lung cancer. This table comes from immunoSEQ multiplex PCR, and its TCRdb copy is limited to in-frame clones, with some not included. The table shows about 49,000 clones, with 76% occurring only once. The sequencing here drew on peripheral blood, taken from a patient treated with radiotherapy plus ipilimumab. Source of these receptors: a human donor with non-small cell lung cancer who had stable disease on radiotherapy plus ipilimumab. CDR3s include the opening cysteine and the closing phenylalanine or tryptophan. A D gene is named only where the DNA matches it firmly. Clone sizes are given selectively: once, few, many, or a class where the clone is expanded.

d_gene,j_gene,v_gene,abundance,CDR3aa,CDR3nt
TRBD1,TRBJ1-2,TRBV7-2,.,CASSSGTGGYGYTF,TGTGCCAGCAGCTCCGGGACAGGGGGATATGGCTACACCTTC
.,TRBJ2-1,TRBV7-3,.,CASSLRSNSLNEQFF,TGTGCCAGCAGCTTACGTAGCAACTCCCTCAATGAGCAGTTCTTC
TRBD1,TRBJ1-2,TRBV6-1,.,CASSEALPGTAIYGYTF,TGTGCCAGTAGTGAAGCGCTTCCAGGGACAGCCATTTATGGCTACACCTTC
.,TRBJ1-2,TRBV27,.,CASSFQTGSPIYGYTF,TGTGCCAGCAGTTTCCAAACAGGTTCCCCAATCTATGGCTACACCTTC
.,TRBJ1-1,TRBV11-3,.,CASSPGGGQGEAFF,TGTGCCAGCAGCCCCGGGGGGGGCCAGGGGGAAGCTTTCTTT
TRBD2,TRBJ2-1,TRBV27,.,CASRTGLAGGTLLYNEQFF,TGTGCCAGCAGGACGGGACTAGCGGGGGGTACCTTACTCTACAATGAGCAGTTCTTC
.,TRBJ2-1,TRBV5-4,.,CASSAIQVYNEQFF,TGTGCCAGCAGCGCAATCCAGGTGTACAATGAGCAGTTCTTC
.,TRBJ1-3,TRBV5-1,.,CASSLGTGDLRGNTIYF,TGCGCCAGCAGCTTGGGGACTGGAGATTTGAGGGGAAACACCATATATTTT
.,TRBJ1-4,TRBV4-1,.,CASSQDLNQQRRGRLFF,TGCGCCAGCAGCCAAGATTTAAACCAGCAGCGGAGGGGCCGACTGTTTTTT
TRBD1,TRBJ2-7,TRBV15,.,CATSGTGNEQYF,TGTGCCACCAGCGGGACAGGGAACGAGCAGTACTTC
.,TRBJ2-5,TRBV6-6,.,CASRGAVRLEETQYF,TGTGCCAGCAGAGGGGCCGTAAGGCTCGAAGAGACCCAGTACTTC
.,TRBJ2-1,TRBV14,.,CASSQGGFRARYNEQFF,TGTGCCAGCAGCCAAGGGGGGTTCAGGGCGAGGTACAATGAGCAGTTCTTC
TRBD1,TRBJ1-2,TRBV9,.,CASSVGQEYGYTF,TGTGCCAGCAGCGTGGGACAGGAATATGGCTACACCTTC
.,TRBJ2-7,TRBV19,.,CASSIDSGDEQYF,TGTGCCAGTAGTATAGATTCGGGGGACGAGCAGTACTTC
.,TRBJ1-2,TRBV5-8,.,CASSLAFGGDVWGYGYTF,TGTGCCAGCAGCTTGGCCTTCGGGGGCGATGTCTGGGGCTATGGCTACACCTTC
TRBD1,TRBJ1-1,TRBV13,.,CASSLVQGLEAFF,TGTGCCAGCAGCTTAGTACAGGGGCTTGAGGCTTTCTTT
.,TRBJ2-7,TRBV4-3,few,CASSQGRAYEQYF,TGCGCCAGCAGCCAGGGCAGGGCCTACGAGCAGTACTTC
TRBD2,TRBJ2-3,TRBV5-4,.,CASSSGGEDTQYF,TGTGCCAGCAGCTCTGGGGGGGAGGATACGCAGTATTTT
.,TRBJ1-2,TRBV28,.,CASSRSTSGYTF,TGTGCCAGCAGCCGCTCCACATCGGGCTACACCTTC
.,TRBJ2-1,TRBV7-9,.,CASSPDSENEQFF,TGTGCCAGCAGCCCGGACTCAGAGAATGAGCAGTTCTTC
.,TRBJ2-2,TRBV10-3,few,CAISDRDTGELFF,TGTGCCATCAGTGATAGGGACACCGGGGAGCTGTTTTTT
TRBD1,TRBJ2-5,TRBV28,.,CASSLPDRDQETQYF,TGTGCCAGCAGCCTACCCGACAGGGACCAAGAGACCCAGTACTTC
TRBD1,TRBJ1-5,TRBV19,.,CASKDEGASNQPQHF,TGTGCCAGTAAGGACGAGGGGGCTAGCAATCAGCCCCAGCATTTT
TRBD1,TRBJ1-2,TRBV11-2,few,CASSTGESGYTF,TGTGCCAGCTCCACAGGGGAGAGTGGCTACACCTTC
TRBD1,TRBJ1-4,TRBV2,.,CASRKTGLGSNEKLFF,TGTGCCAGCAGGAAGACAGGGCTAGGGTCCAATGAAAAACTGTTTTTT
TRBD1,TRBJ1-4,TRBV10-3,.,CAISAAPGQGNEKLFF,TGTGCCATCAGTGCCGCCCCGGGACAGGGGAATGAAAAACTGTTTTTT
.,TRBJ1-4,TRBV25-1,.,CASSELGPGKLFF,TGTGCCAGCAGTGAATTGGGTCCCGGAAAACTGTTTTTT
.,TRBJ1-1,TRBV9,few,CASSVGGRRGGTEAFF,TGTGCCAGCAGCGTAGGAGGCAGGCGAGGGGGCACTGAAGCTTTCTTT
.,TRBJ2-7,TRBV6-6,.,CASSYRQSYEQYF,TGTGCCAGCAGTTACCGACAGTCCTACGAGCAGTACTTC
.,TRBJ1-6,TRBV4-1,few,CASSQDVSGANNSPLHF,TGCGCCAGCAGCCAAGATGTCTCAGGGGCGAATAATTCACCCCTCCACTTT
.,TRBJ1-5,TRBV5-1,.,CASSLDGGAHQPQHF,TGCGCCAGCAGCTTGGATGGTGGGGCCCATCAGCCCCAGCATTTT
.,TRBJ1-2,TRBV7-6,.,CASSRTPDTSYGYTF,TGTGCCAGCAGCCGGACTCCGGACACGTCCTATGGCTACACCTTC
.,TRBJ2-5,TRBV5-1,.,CASSPPGSAETQYF,TGCGCCAGCAGCCCCCCCGGGTCGGCAGAGACCCAGTACTTC
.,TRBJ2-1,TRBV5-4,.,CASSLDRPGEQFF,TGTGCCAGCAGTTTAGACAGGCCGGGTGAGCAGTTCTTC
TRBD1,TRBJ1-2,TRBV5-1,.,CASSEGQGLIGGYTF,TGCGCCAGCAGCGAGGGACAGGGCCTCATAGGTGGCTACACCTTC
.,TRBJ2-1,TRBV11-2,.,CASSLVLSWTHNEQFF,TGTGCCAGCAGCTTAGTCCTTTCGTGGACCCACAATGAGCAGTTCTTC
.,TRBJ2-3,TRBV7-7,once,CASSELGSTDTQYF,TGTGCCAGCAGCGAGTTGGGTAGCACAGATACGCAGTATTTT
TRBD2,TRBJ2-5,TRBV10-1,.,CASSGTRGETQYF,TGCGCCAGCAGTGGGACTAGGGGAGAGACCCAGTACTTC
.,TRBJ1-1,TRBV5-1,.,CASSPKNPQEGRMNTEAFF,TGCGCCAGCAGCCCTAAGAACCCACAGGAGGGGCGGATGAACACTGAAGCTTTCTTT
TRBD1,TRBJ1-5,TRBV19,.,CASSIDISGQAGQPQHF,TGTGCCAGTAGTATAGATATCTCAGGACAGGCGGGGCAGCCCCAGCATTTT
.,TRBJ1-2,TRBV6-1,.,CASSETGIRGYTF,TGTGCCAGCAGTGAAACTGGGATTCGGGGCTACACCTTC
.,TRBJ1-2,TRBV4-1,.,CASSQEVSGAGGYTF,TGCGCCAGCAGCCAAGAAGTGTCGGGGGCAGGGGGCTACACCTTC
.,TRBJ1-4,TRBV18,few,CASSPPGPSYEKLFF,TGTGCCAGCTCACCACCAGGGCCCAGCTATGAAAAACTGTTTTTT
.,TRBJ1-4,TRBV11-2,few,CASSTNPTSGRGEKLFF,TGTGCCAGCAGCACCAACCCGACATCGGGGCGGGGGGAAAAACTGTTTTTT
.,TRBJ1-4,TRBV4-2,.,CASSPSTSGLNEKLFF,TGTGCCAGCAGCCCATCGACCTCCGGCCTTAATGAAAAACTGTTTTTT
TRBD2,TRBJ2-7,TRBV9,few,CASSPRGEDYEQYF,TGTGCCAGCAGCCCCCGGGGGGAGGACTACGAGCAGTACTTC
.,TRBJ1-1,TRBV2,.,CATGRLSTEAFF,TGTGCCACCGGGCGACTTTCCACTGAAGCTTTCTTT
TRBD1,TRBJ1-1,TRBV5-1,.,CASSLQGGKNTEAFF,TGCGCCAGCAGCTTACAAGGGGGCAAGAACACTGAAGCTTTCTTT
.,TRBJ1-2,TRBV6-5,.,CASSFRHPNYGYTF,TGTGCCAGCAGTTTCCGGCACCCTAACTATGGCTACACCTTC
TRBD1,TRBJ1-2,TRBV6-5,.,CASSADPGTVYGYTF,TGTGCCAGCAGTGCCGACCCCGGGACAGTCTATGGCTACACCTTC
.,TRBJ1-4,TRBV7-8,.,CASSPDSEKLFF,TGTGCCAGCAGCCCTGACAGCGAAAAACTGTTTTTT
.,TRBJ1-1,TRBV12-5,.,CASGQPKGPGGTEAFF,TGTGCTAGTGGCCAGCCAAAAGGCCCAGGAGGCACTGAAGCTTTCTTT
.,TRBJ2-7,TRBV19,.,CASSEAAREQYF,TGTGCCAGTAGTGAGGCAGCCCGCGAGCAGTACTTC
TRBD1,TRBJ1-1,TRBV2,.,CASSVTGHTEAFF,TGTGCCAGCAGTGTGACAGGGCACACTGAAGCTTTCTTT
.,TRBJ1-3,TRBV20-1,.,CSAREGNTIYF,TGCAGTGCTAGAGAGGGAAACACCATATATTTT